These 30 T cell receptor beta chains share one sample of origin, sequenced in a study of CD8+CD57+ T cells in acquired aplastic anemia (dated by TCRdb to the late 2010s). Sequencing relied on an Illumina HiSeq 2000. TCR beta VDJ combination and CDR3 sequence profiling used genomic DNA as the template. The raw public reads went through TCRdb reprocessing: fastp at Q25, MiXCR clone calling, in-frame beta chains kept. Each CDR3 protein appears once, grouped with its most common genes and DNA. The sample records a few hundred thousand distinct CDR3 sequences, around 60% of which are singletons. Clones ranked in the top ten supply about 29% of the sample. The sequencing sample was made of sorted CD4+, CD8+, or CD8+CD57+ T cells (not recorded which) from PBMCs. Every receptor here comes from a human donor in good health.

This clonotype occurred many times. This CDR3 reads CSVEADRGRTETQYF. CDR3 bases: TGCAGCGTTGAGGCCGACAGGGGGCGCACAGAGACCCAGTACTTC. The rearrangement uses TRBV29-1 and TRBJ2-5; 10 bases agree with TRBD1. The CDR3 is 15 residues long. Germline V gives CDR1 SQVTM, CDR2 ANQGSEA. V trimming: 3 bases; J trimming: 4 bases; junction bases outside the gene matches: 8.

This clonotype was counted between two and nine times. The chain carries TRBV2 and TRBJ2-7; 8 bases agree with TRBD2. V was clipped by 6 bases and J by 3 bases; unmatched bases: 7. The CDR3 covers 14 residues. The germline gives CDR1 SNHLY, CDR2 FYNNEI. CDR3 loop: CASRAGTSSYEQYF. DNA of the CDR3: TGTGCCAGCAGAGCCGGGACTAGTAGCTACGAGCAGTACTTC.

This chain connects TRBV7-9 to TRBJ2-1; unclear D gene. This CDR3 has 13 amino acids. The V end lost 6 bases, the J end lost 9 bases, and 15 bases lay between the germline ends. Germline V CDR1 and CDR2: SEHNR, FQNEAQ (reference sequence). CDR3 coding DNA: TGTGCCAGCAGTGAGTGGGCAAAGGGTGAGCAGTTCTTC. Amino acid sequence: CASSEWAKGEQFF. The variable domain in full, with the rest retrieved from reference TRBV7-9 and TRBJ2-1, is DTGVSQNPRHKITKRGQNVTFRCDPISEHNRLYWYRQTLGQGPEFLTYFQNEAQLEKSRLLSDRFSAERPKGSFSTLEIQRTEQGDSAMYLCASSEWAKGEQFFGPGTRLTVL.

J is TRBJ2-1 and V is TRBV5-1; a weak D match, TRBD1 (6 bases). CDR3 length: 13 amino acids. V lost 4 bases, J lost 6 bases, and 11 bases lay in between. Germline V CDR1 and CDR2: SGHRS, YFSETQ. CDR3 residues: CASSRGQTNEQFF. The CDR3 bases are TGCGCCAGCAGCCGAGGACAGACCAATGAGCAGTTCTTC. The full variable domain, completed using reference TRBV5-1 and TRBJ2-1, is KAGVTQTPRYLIKTRGQQVTLSCSPISGHRSVSWYQQTPGQGLQFLFEYFSETQRNKGNFPGRFSGRQFSNSRSEMNVSTLELGDSALYLCASSRGQTNEQFFGPGTRLTVL.

This clonotype turned up a few times. The chain recombines TRBV2 with TRBJ1-2, with 8 positions matching TRBD1. The CDR3 contains 15 residues. Germline assignment: CDR1 SNHLY and CDR2 FYNNEI. Trimming cost V 1 base and J 4 bases; bases outside gene matches: 5. The CDR3 loop is CASSEGGQGGYGYTF. As DNA, the CDR3 is TGTGCCAGCAGTGAAGGAGGACAGGGAGGCTATGGCTACACCTTC. The full variable domain, rest sourced from reference TRBV2 and TRBJ1-2, is EPEVTQTPSHQVTQMGQEVILRCVPISNHLYFYWYRQILGQKVEFLVSFYNNEISEKSEIFDDQFSVERPDGSNFTLKIRSTKLEDSAMYFCASSEGGQGGYGYTFGSGTRLTVV.

The gene calls are TRBV5-1 and TRBJ2-3; D remains ambiguous. This CDR3 has 16 amino acids. The ends were cut back, 0 bases at V and 1 base at J, with 12 bases in the middle. Germline V gene sequence: CDR1 SGHRS, CDR2 YFSETQ. CDR3 sequence: CASSLGGTAGTDTQYF. The CDR3 nucleotides are TGCGCCAGCAGCTTGGGGGGTACGGCGGGCACAGATACGCAGTATTTT.

The chain uses TRBV29-1 and TRBJ2-7; perhaps TRBD1 as D (5 bases). V lost 4 bases and J lost 2, with 24 bases in between. CDR1 and CDR2 from the germline V gene are SQVTM and ANQGSEA. The CDR3 covers 17 residues. Written as DNA, the CDR3 is TGCAGCGTTGTTGCAACAAAAGAAAGACAGACAACCTACGAGCAGTACTTC. This codes for CSVVATKERQTTYEQYF.

The rearrangement joins TRBV15 to TRBJ2-3; the D is unclear. The CDR3 covers 13 residues. Germline V gives CDR1 LNHNV, CDR2 YYDKDF (reference sequence). Trimming cost V 0 bases and J 5 bases, with 6 bases left between them. CDR3 loop: CATSRDLGDTQYF. The CDR3 DNA reads TGTGCCACCAGCAGAGATCTCGGAGATACGCAGTATTTT. The full variable domain, in which reference TRBV15 and TRBJ2-3 provide the parts outside the CDR3, is DAMVIQNPRYQVTQFGKPVTLSCSQTLNHNVMYWYQQKSSQAPKLLFHYYDKDFNNEADTPDNFQSRRPNTSFCFLDIRSPGLGDTAMYLCATSRDLGDTQYFGPGTRLTVL.

V is TRBV28 and J is TRBJ1-1; the match to TRBD1 covers 9 bases. This CDR3 contains 16 residues. CDR1 is MDHEN and CDR2 is SYDVKM in the germline V gene. The V gene end was trimmed by 4 bases and the J gene end by 4 bases; junction bases not matched to a gene: 10. In nucleotides, the CDR3 is TGTGCCAGCAGTTCGGCTGGGACAGGGCTGCGCACTGAAGCTTTCTTT. It encodes CASSSAGTGLRTEAFF.

This clonotype was seen at least ten times. V gene TRBV19 combines with J gene TRBJ1-2; TRBD1 aligns across 7 bases. V lost 7 bases and J lost 3; bases outside the gene matches: 17. CDR1 and CDR2 (germline): LNHDA, SQIVND (reference sequence). The CDR3 totals 17 residues. CDR3 in amino acids: CASIKRTGDYSHYGYTF. The CDR3 region has the DNA TGTGCCAGTATTAAACGGACAGGAGATTATTCACACTATGGCTACACCTTC.

This clonotype has ten or more counts. The chain combines TRBV5-8 with TRBJ2-7; 8 bases line up with TRBD1. CDR1 and CDR2 from the germline V gene are SGHTS and YDEGEE. CDR3 length: 14 amino acids. The junction had 5 bases not matched to a gene; V was cut back by 2 bases and J by 4 bases. The CDR3 region is CASSLEDREYEQYF. CDR3 bases: TGTGCCAGCAGCTTAGAGGACAGGGAGTACGAGCAGTACTTC.

With regard to this clonotype: This sequence may be a read error, since a much larger clone differs from it by one base. The V call is TRBV6-5, the J call TRBJ1-5; TRBD1 agrees at 7 bases. The length of the CDR3 is 15 residues. CDR1 is MNHEY and CDR2 is SVGAGI in the germline V gene. CDR3 sequence reads: CVSSQTPGGSQPQHF. Here the CDR3 DNA reads TGTGTCAGCAGCCAAACTCCAGGGGGAAGTCAGCCCCAGCATTTT.

This chain links TRBV2 with TRBJ1-2; 11 bases are a match to TRBD1. The germline V gene encodes CDR1 SNHLY and CDR2 FYNNEI. V lost 5 bases, J lost 8 bases, and 7 bases stayed unmatched. The CDR3 has 14 residues. CDR3 coding DNA: TGTGCCAGCAGTTTGCAGGGACAGGGGGACGGCTACACCTTC. Its translation: CASSLQGQGDGYTF.

The rearrangement uses TRBV6-6 and TRBJ2-7, with TRBD1 matching 9 bases. Germline V gene data show CDR1 as MNHNY and CDR2 as SVGAGI (reference sequence). The trim removed 5 bases at V and 3 bases at J, leaving 8 bases unmatched. There are 15 residues in the CDR3. The CDR3 sequence is CASSEQGATVYEQYF. The CDR3 nucleotides are TGTGCCAGCAGTGAACAGGGGGCTACTGTCTACGAGCAGTACTTC.

The J gene is TRBJ2-3, the V gene TRBV20-1, with D perhaps assigned TRBD1 or TRBD2 (5 bases each). Per germline, CDR1 DFQATT and CDR2 SNEGSKA (reference sequence). The germline V and J ends were trimmed by 2 bases and 2 bases, with 17 bases remaining between them. This CDR3 has 16 residues. CDR3 nucleotide sequence: TGCAGTGCTAGAAGAACGGGGCGTACTCTCACAGATACGCAGTATTTT. This encodes CSARRTGRTLTDTQYF.

The count of this clonotype is one. Here the CDR3 omits its conserved ending phenylalanine or tryptophan, so a read error is the likely source. V and J are TRBV12-5 and TRBJ1-6, with a possible D match to TRBD1 (5 bases). Germline values: CDR1 LGHNT, CDR2 FRNRAP. The CDR3 loop spans 15 amino acids. The V gene lost 0 bases and the J gene lost 10 bases, with 13 bases spanning the gap. The CDR3 nucleotides are TGTGCTAGTGGTTTGGTAGGGGAGGGTCGATCACCCCTCCACCTT. This gives the protein CASGLVGEGRSPLHL.

This clonotype turned up a few times. V is TRBV20-1 and J is TRBJ2-1; maybe TRBD2 (5 bases). Looked up from germline, CDR1 is DFQATT and CDR2 is SNEGSKA (reference sequence). Trimming left V 1 base short and J 0 bases short, with 10 bases between. The CDR3 extends over 15 amino acids. CDR3 DNA: TGCAGTGCTAGAGCGTTGGGGAGCTCCTACAATGAGCAGTTCTTC. This codes for CSARALGSSYNEQFF.

The table lists this clonotype with many counts. The chain recombines TRBV6-5 with TRBJ1-2; weak D call: TRBD1 (6 bases). The length of the CDR3 is 13 residues. Trimming left V 5 bases short and J 4 bases short, with 11 bases between. The germline V gene encodes CDR1 MNHEY and CDR2 SVGAGI. CDR3 nucleotides: TGTGCCAGCAGTCCCGGGGGGGCCTATGGCTACACCTTC. It encodes CASSPGGAYGYTF.

This clonotype was counted many times. The CDR3 DNA sequence: TGTGCCAGTAGGGATGGACAGGGCCCATACACAGATACGCAGTATTTT. It is translated as CASRDGQGPYTDTQYF. J is TRBJ2-3 and V is TRBV19; TRBD1 matches 8 bases. This CDR3 comprises 16 residues. Trimming removed 6 bases from V and 2 bases from J; junction bases left unmatched: 10. Germline CDR1 LNHDA, CDR2 SQIVND (reference sequence). The full variable domain, its missing parts supplied by reference TRBV19 and TRBJ2-3, is DGGITQSPKYLFRKEGQNVTLSCEQNLNHDAMYWYRQDPGQGLRLIYYSQIVNDFQKGDIAEGYSVSREKKESFPLTVTSAQKNPTAFYLCASRDGQGPYTDTQYFGPGTRLTVL.

V gene TRBV7-2 combines with J gene TRBJ2-5; 9 positions agree with TRBD2. Germline lookup yields CDR1 SGHTA and CDR2 FQGNSA. Trimming took 5 bases from V and 4 from J; bases not matched to a gene: 5. The CDR3 sequence is 14 residues long. The CDR3 DNA follows: TGTGCCAGCAGCAAACCGACTAGCGGAGAGACCCAGTACTTC. Encoded protein: CASSKPTSGETQYF.

The J gene is TRBJ2-7, the V gene TRBV7-3; a weak D match, TRBD1 (6 bases). Trimming stripped 4 bases from V and 2 bases from J, with 12 bases between. CDR1 and CDR2 from the germline V gene are SGHTA and FQGTGA. This CDR3 has 14 residues. CDR3 in amino acids: CASSSGTPPYEQYF. For the CDR3, the DNA is TGTGCCAGCAGCTCCGGGACACCGCCCTACGAGCAGTACTTC. Based on the CDR3 plus reference TRBV7-3 and TRBJ2-7, the full variable domain is GAGVSQTPSNKVTEKGKYVELRCDPISGHTALYWYRQSLGQGPEFLIYFQGTGAADDSGLPNDRFFAVRPEGSVSTLKIQRTERGDSAVYLCASSSGTPPYEQYFGPGTRLTVT.

The gene calls are TRBV15 and TRBJ1-5; possible D gene TRBD1, 5 bases. Germline CDR1 and CDR2: LNHNV and YYDKDF (reference sequence). The V and J ends lost 4 bases and 6 bases respectively, with 13 bases between them. The CDR3 consists of 14 residues. The CDR3, as DNA: TGTGCCACCAGCATCTCGGGGGTGGTTCAGCCCCAGCATTTT. This codes for CATSISGVVQPQHF.

This clonotype was recorded many times. V is TRBV4-1 and J is TRBJ2-2; D unclear. Germline loops: CDR1 MGHRA, CDR2 YSYEKL. This CDR3 region has 14 residues. The ends were cut back, 2 bases at V and 1 base at J, with 5 bases in the middle. The CDR3 bases are TGCGCCAGCAGCCAACAGCGGAACACCGGGGAGCTGTTTTTT. Translated: CASSQQRNTGELFF.

In this sample, this clonotype turned up many times. The rearrangement uses TRBV19 and TRBJ1-1, with D hard to call. Trimming removed 3 bases at V and 5 bases at J, with 10 bases between. The CDR3 totals 13 residues. Germline V gives CDR1 LNHDA, CDR2 SQIVND (reference sequence). In DNA, the CDR3 is TGTGCCAGTAGTATTTCAGAGAGTACTGAAGCTTTCTTT. The encoded protein is CASSISESTEAFF.

This chain uses TRBV5-1 with TRBJ2-3; D is possibly TRBD1 (5 bases). There are 13 residues in the CDR3. V shed 4 bases and J shed 4 bases, with 10 bases lying between them. Germline CDR1 and CDR2: SGHRS and YFSETQ. CDR3 DNA: TGCGCCAGCAGCGATGGGGCATCAGATACGCAGTATTTT. Translating gives CASSDGASDTQYF.

The chain recombines TRBV7-4 with TRBJ1-5; weak D call: TRBD1 (5 bases). Trimming left V 3 bases short and J 4 bases short, with 10 bases between. CDR1 is SGHVT and CDR2 is SQSDAQ in the germline V gene. The CDR3 totals 14 residues. CDR3 sequence (DNA): TGTGCCAGCAGCTTGTGGGACGGAAATCAGCCCCAGCATTTT. Protein product: CASSLWDGNQPQHF.

This chain joins TRBV19 and TRBJ2-7; TRBD2 might be the D (6 bases). The germline V and J ends were trimmed by 7 bases and 2 bases, with 18 bases remaining between them. The length of the CDR3 is 15 residues. Germline loops: CDR1 LNHDA, CDR2 SQIVND (reference sequence). CDR3 nucleotides: TGTGCCAGTACTGATAGCGGTAACCTCGCCTACGAGCAGTACTTC. This gives the protein CASTDSGNLAYEQYF.

This clonotype was recorded a few times. It may be a read error: a sequence one base away is much more abundant. Without the conserved terminal phenylalanine or tryptophan, this CDR3 likely stems from a read error. This chain's CDR3 is CASSMGQLHYEQYS. The CDR3 nucleotides are TGTGCCAGCAGTATGGGACAGCTTCACTACGAGCAGTACTCC. This chain uses TRBV6-5 with TRBJ2-7, with 7 bases aligning to TRBD1. J was trimmed by 3 bases and V by 5 bases; bases with no gene match: 7. Germline V CDR1 and CDR2: MNHEY, SVGAGI. This CDR3 is built from 14 residues.

This clonotype showed up just once. The chain couples TRBV5-1 to TRBJ1-2; D is undetermined. Deletions cut 4 bases from V and 7 bases from J, with 17 bases between. The germline V gene encodes CDR1 SGHRS and CDR2 YFSETQ. The CDR3 is 14 residues long. The CDR3, as DNA: TGCGCCAGCAGCCCGCGGGCAAGTTCCCTTGGCTACACCTTC. This sequence encodes CASSPRASSLGYTF.

This clonotype appeared a single time. This chain connects TRBV9 to TRBJ2-5; 11 nucleotides agree with TRBD2. This CDR3 has 15 amino acids. CDR1 is SGDLS, CDR2 YYNGEE, per germline. V was pared by 4 bases and J by 5 bases, with 7 bases of the junction left unmatched. CDR3 DNA sequence: TGTGCCAGCAGCACACTAGCGGGAGCATGGGAGACCCAGTACTTC. Protein sequence: CASSTLAGAWETQYF.